In its sample, the clone carrying this T cell receptor beta chain was seen many times. Its antigen is unknown. Hyperthyroidism in these 18- to 65-year-old patients was newly diagnosed, lasting under 2 months. Uncontrolled infections, pregnancy, lactation or other autoimmune diseases led to patient exclusion. PBMCs had their origin in fresh peripheral blood (roughly 9.3 ml). The data belong to a study of Graves' ophthalmopathy and Graves' hyperthyroidism. The TCR beta CDR3 regions underwent amplification from RNA transcripts. The first-round RT-PCR employed HTBI primers together with the Qiagen OneStep RT-PCR kit. A multiplex PCR was then performed as the second round. From the multiplex PCR reads, TCRdb called clonotypes with MiXCR, one entry per CDR3 protein. The table includes hundreds of thousands of distinct CDR3 sequences, approximately 21% detected once. Points from the study as a whole: Thyroid clonotypes that were expanded above 0.001 frequency mostly also appeared in blood.

This TCR was sampled from a woman aged 18-35 years with stable Graves' hyperthyroidism. Sequencing input: peripheral blood.

The CDR3 is CASSVAEAYEQYF. The CDR3 bases are TGTGCCAGCAGTGTAGCGGAGGCCTACGAGCAGTACTTC. The chain couples TRBV2 to TRBJ2-7, with D perhaps TRBD2 (6 bases). The CDR3 totals 13 residues. Per germline, CDR1 SNHLY and CDR2 FYNNEI. V lost 4 bases and J lost 2, with 9 bases in between.